This TCR beta chain was captured by sequencing in a study of OX40 agonist ivuxolimab in advanced cancers. The study in broad terms: The costimulatory receptor OX40 (CD134) was targeted by ivuxolimab, a fully human IgG2 agonistic monoclonal antibody. Intravenous ivuxolimab was administered to patients every 2 weeks at six dose levels: 0.01, 0.1, 0.3, 1.5, 3 and 10 mg/kg. Among the approximately 54 dose-escalation patients, approximately 20 had hepatocellular carcinoma, around 15 melanoma, 9 renal cell carcinoma and 9 head and neck cancer. In the dose-escalation cohort, 65% to 85% of patients were male, and the mean age was approximately 60 years with a range of about 20 to 90. Prior anti-PD-1, anti-PD-L1 or anti-CTLA-4 therapy was permitted, and 35% to 40% of dose-escalation patients had received checkpoint inhibitors. Three dose-escalation patients achieved partial responses, one with hepatocellular carcinoma and two with cutaneous melanoma. Peripheral TCRbeta sequencing was intended to test whether TCR sequence diversity was altered and clonal T-cell expansion was caused by ivuxolimab. The monotherapy dose-escalation portion (N = 52 patients) of the phase I ivuxolimab trial is reported in the paper.

The trial excluded patients who had a history of autoimmune disease or were on systemic immunosuppression. Peripheral blood for TCR sequencing was collected from all dose cohorts at baseline, on cycle 4 day 1, and on cycle 7 day 1. The samples were taken from a phase I, first-in-human, multicenter, open-label dose-escalation trial of ivuxolimab. Adults with locally advanced or metastatic melanoma, renal cell, hepatocellular, or head and neck squamous cell carcinoma were enrolled in the trial. CD4+ and CD8+ T cells were sorted separately from peripheral blood before TCR sequencing. Details on this clone: What antigen it recognizes has not been identified. There are no base qualities to consult, and no much larger clone falls within one base.

Trimmed from V: 5 bases; trimmed from J: 0 bases; junction bases lacking a gene match: 5. Via the germline V gene, CDR1 is SGHTA and CDR2 FQGNSA. The CDR3 goes from the cysteine to the phenylalanine over 16 residues. Solely the CDR3 DNA is kept, with 48 bases framed from the first base. To sequence the TCRbeta CDR3 region, genomic DNA was isolated from the sorted cells. The immunoSEQ Assay was used to sequence the TCRbeta CDR3 regions. TCRdb's version of the immuneACCESS table is confined to in-frame rearrangements and falls short of the full clone set. An unresolved V gene accounts for under half of the shortfall where checked; the remainder is of unknown origin. In this sample the table shows about 60,000 clones, about nine tenths of which occur a single time. The top ten hold roughly 1.8% of the sample. The paper's findings and limits, for the study overall: Low levels of normalized T-cell clonal expansion were also seen in some nonresponding patients. Partial responders in the 0.1-3.0 mg/kg groups had among the lowest normalized peripheral clonal expansion, especially among CD8+ T cells. At doses of 0.1 to 3.0 mg/kg, clonal expansion of both CD4+ and CD8+ T cells in blood was seen between baseline and week 6. Antigen specificity was not determined for the clonally expanded peripheral T cells. After ivuxolimab, expanded clones were on average more numerous among CD8+ T cells than among CD4+ T cells.

Material: CD4+ or CD8+ T cells sorted from blood, obtained in a trial of the OX40 agonist ivuxolimab. This sequence uses TRBV7-2 and TRBJ2-1; TRBD2 matches 9 bases in the middle. This clonotype originated in an adult with an advanced solid tumor such as melanoma, head and neck, liver or kidney cancer. The nucleotide sequence reads TGTGCCAGCAGCGATCGGGGACTAGCCTCCTACAATGAGCAGTTCTTC. It codes for CASSDRGLASYNEQFF.